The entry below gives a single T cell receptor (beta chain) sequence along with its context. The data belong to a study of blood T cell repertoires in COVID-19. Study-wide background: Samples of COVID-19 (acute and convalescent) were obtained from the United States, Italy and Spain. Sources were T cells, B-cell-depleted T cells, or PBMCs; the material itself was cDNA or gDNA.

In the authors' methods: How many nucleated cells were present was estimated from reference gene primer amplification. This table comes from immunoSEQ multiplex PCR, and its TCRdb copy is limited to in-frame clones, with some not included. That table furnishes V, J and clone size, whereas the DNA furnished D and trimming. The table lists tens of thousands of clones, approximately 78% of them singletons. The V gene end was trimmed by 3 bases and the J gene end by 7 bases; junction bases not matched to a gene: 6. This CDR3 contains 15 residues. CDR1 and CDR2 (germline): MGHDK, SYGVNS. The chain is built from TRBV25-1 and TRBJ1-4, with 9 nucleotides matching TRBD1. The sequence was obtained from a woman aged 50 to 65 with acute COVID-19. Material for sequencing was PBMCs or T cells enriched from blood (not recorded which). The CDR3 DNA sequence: TGTGCCAGCAGTGATTCGAGACAGGGGGGTGAAAAACTGTTTTTT. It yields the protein CASSDSRQGGEKLFF.